This TCR beta chain was sequenced in a study of spatial heterogeneity in lung cancer. Study-level findings and limits: Counts of expanded alpha and beta TCRs within tumors tracked the tumor nonsynonymous mutation count.

TCRdb called the 5' RACE reads again in MiXCR, with one record for every CDR3 protein. The table includes 15,000 to 20,000 distinct CDR3 sequences, 4.5% to 7% detected once. From germline, CDR1 is LNHNV and CDR2 YYDKDF (reference sequence). The CDR3 is 15 amino acids. V lost 3 bases to trimming and J lost 4 bases, with 13 bases between them. For this clonotype: Its cognate antigen is unknown.

Time point of the sample: sample taken at primary tumor resection. Samples were donated by 72 untreated early-stage non-small cell lung cancer patients. The sample was lung tumor tissue, taken at surgery. This chain joins TRBV15 and TRBJ1-5; D gene ambiguous. The sequence was obtained from a female donor with early-stage non-small cell lung cancer. DNA of the CDR3: TGTGCCACCAGCAGGGGTACAGCGGAGAATCAGCCCCAGCATTTT. Encoded protein: CATSRGTAENQPQHF.